Each of the 25 T cell receptor beta chains below was sequenced from the same sample in a study of blood T cell repertoires in COVID-19. The repertoire was sequenced with immunoSEQ multiplex PCR; TCRdb's copy has only in-frame clones and lacks some. In the table there are about 160,000 clones, approximately 81% of which are singletons. Source material: PBMCs or T cells enriched from blood (not recorded which). The receptors here all came from a woman between 40 and 50 years old with acute COVID-19.

The rearrangement uses TRBV30 and TRBJ1-4, with TRBD1 matching 10 bases. The V segment lost 3 bases and the J segment 8 bases; nucleotides outside the gene matches: 9. This CDR3 spans 15 amino acids. CDR1 and CDR2 from the germline V gene are GTSNPN and SVGIG (reference sequence). The CDR3 DNA sequence: TGTGCCTGGAGACGGAGGGGACAGGGGAGCGAAAAACTGTTTTTT. It translates to CAWRRRGQGSEKLFF.

The chain joins TRBV6-5 to TRBJ2-2; D is ambiguous. Germline-derived CDR1 and CDR2 are MNHEY and SVGAGI. The V gene lost 2 bases and the J gene lost 4 bases, with 8 bases spanning the gap. The length of the CDR3 is 14 residues. CDR3 sequence (DNA): TGTGCCAGCAGTTACATCGCCGGCACCGGGGAGCTGTTTTTT. It translates to CASSYIAGTGELFF.

The chain combines TRBV6-1 with TRBJ1-2, with D possibly TRBD1 on 5 matching bases. The CDR3 consists of 12 residues. The germline gives CDR1 MNHNS, CDR2 SASEGT. V lost 3 bases to trimming and J lost 3 bases, with 5 bases between them. As DNA, the CDR3 is TGTGCCAGCAGTGACAGGGACTATGGCTACACCTTC. Residues: CASSDRDYGYTF.

The rearrangement links TRBV6-5 to TRBJ1-4; a possible D gene is TRBD1 (6 bases). Germline V gives CDR1 MNHEY, CDR2 SVGAGI. CDR3 length: 14 residues. Between the trimmed V and J ends, which lost 9 bases and 6 bases, there was a span of 17 bases. DNA for the CDR3: TGTGCCAGTTCCCACGGGACACATCATGAAAAACTGTTTTTT. This translates into CASSHGTHHEKLFF.

The rearrangement links TRBV3-1 (or the pseudogene TRBV3-2) to TRBJ2-1; the D gene is possibly TRBD2 (6 bases). Germline V gene lookup returns CDR1 LGHDT and CDR2 YNNKEL (reference sequence). This CDR3 has 15 residues. The V end lost 1 base, the J end lost 4 bases, and 11 bases lay between the germline ends. The CDR3 is CASSQGAGYYNEQFF. In DNA, the CDR3 is TGTGCCAGCAGCCAAGGAGCGGGTTATTACAATGAGCAGTTCTTC.

This clone has only one observation. The chain employs TRBV5-5 and TRBJ2-2; possible D gene TRBD1, 5 bases. Germline loops: CDR1 SGHKS, CDR2 YYEKEE (reference sequence). V lost 3 bases, J lost 1 base, and 7 bases lay in between. The CDR3 is 14 residues long. DNA of the CDR3: TGTGCCAGCAGCTGGGGCGAGAACACCGGGGAGCTGTTTTTT. This gives the protein CASSWGENTGELFF.

The chain uses TRBV28 and TRBJ1-5; weak D call: TRBD1 (6 bases). The germline gives CDR1 MDHEN, CDR2 SYDVKM. The CDR3 contains 15 residues. The V end lost 5 bases, the J end lost 0 bases, and 11 bases lay between the germline ends. CDR3 sequence: CASSPRTDSNQPQHF. The CDR3 region has the DNA TGTGCCAGCAGTCCTCGGACAGATAGCAATCAGCCCCAGCATTTT.

V and J are TRBV24-1 and TRBJ2-1; TRBD2 agrees at 7 bases. Germline V gene data show CDR1 as KGHDR and CDR2 as SFDVKD. Germline trimming cut 5 bases from V and 4 bases from J; bases unmatched to any gene: 4. The CDR3 is made up of 14 amino acids. The chain's CDR3 is CATSVASGYNEQFF. CDR3 sequence (DNA): TGTGCCACCAGTGTTGCTAGCGGATACAATGAGCAGTTCTTC.

This clone was detected only once. The rearrangement uses TRBV5-1 and TRBJ2-1; TRBD2 agrees at 8 bases. Germline CDR1 reads SGHRS; CDR2 reads YFSETQ. CDR3 length: 16 residues. Trimming took 0 bases from V and 9 from J; bases not matched to a gene: 11. Written as DNA, the CDR3 is TGCGCCAGCAGCTTGGATGCGAGCGGGAGACGCATTGAGCAGTTCTTC. It is translated as CASSLDASGRRIEQFF. The full variable domain, its missing parts supplied by reference TRBV5-1 and TRBJ2-1, is KAGVTQTPRYLIKTRGQQVTLSCSPISGHRSVSWYQQTPGQGLQFLFEYFSETQRNKGNFPGRFSGRQFSNSRSEMNVSTLELGDSALYLCASSLDASGRRIEQFFGPGTRLTVL.

This rearrangement joins TRBV11-3 to TRBJ2-7; 9 bases align to TRBD2. V was clipped by 2 bases and J by 2 bases; unmatched bases: 7. There are 16 residues in the CDR3. Germline lookup yields CDR1 SGHNT and CDR2 YENEEA. The CDR3 loop reads CASSLSPASGAYEQYV. The CDR3 nucleotides read TGTGCCAGCAGCTTAAGTCCAGCTAGCGGGGCCTACGAGCAGTACGTC.

In its sample, this clone was seen many times. The chain couples TRBV7-8 to TRBJ1-1; TRBD1 matches 12 bases. V dropped 6 bases and J dropped 3; count of bases not matched to a gene: 8. CDR3 size: 16 residues. The germline V gene encodes CDR1 SGHVS and CDR2 FQNEAQ. The CDR3, as DNA: TGTGCCAGCAGTGGGACAGGGGGCTTGATCTACACTGAAGCTTTCTTT. Its translation: CASSGTGGLIYTEAFF. Complete variable domain (other parts from reference TRBV7-8 and TRBJ1-1): GAGVSQSPRYKVAKRGQDVALRCDPISGHVSLFWYQQALGQGPEFLTYFQNEAQLDKSGLPSDRFFAERPEGSVSTLKIQRTQQEDSAVYLCASSGTGGLIYTEAFFGQGTRLTVV.

The chain couples TRBV15 to TRBJ1-5; D is uncertain. The CDR3 extends over 15 amino acids. V gave up 4 bases and J gave up 0 bases, with 10 bases separating them. In germline, CDR1 is LNHNV, CDR2 YYDKDF (reference sequence). This CDR3 reads CATSNRYDSNQPQHF. The DNA of the CDR3 is TGTGCCACCAGCAACCGGTACGATAGCAATCAGCCCCAGCATTTT.

This chain joins TRBV5-1 and TRBJ2-5; 7 bases line up with TRBD2. J lost 5 bases, V lost 0 bases, and 13 bases had no gene match. Germline V gene sequence: CDR1 SGHRS, CDR2 YFSETQ. This CDR3 has 17 residues. CDR3 region: CASSLAGASGPWETQYF. The CDR3 DNA sequence: TGCGCCAGCAGCTTGGCCGGGGCTAGCGGCCCCTGGGAGACCCAGTACTTC. The variable domain in full, completed from reference TRBV5-1 and TRBJ2-5, reads KAGVTQTPRYLIKTRGQQVTLSCSPISGHRSVSWYQQTPGQGLQFLFEYFSETQRNKGNFPGRFSGRQFSNSRSEMNVSTLELGDSALYLCASSLAGASGPWETQYFGPGTRLLVL.

A few counts support this clone. The DNA for the CDR3 is TGTGCCAGCAGCTTTCAACGGGACAGGCGGCTCTACGAGCAGTACGTC. Its protein is CASSFQRDRRLYEQYV. The chain recombines TRBV7-9 with TRBJ2-7; TRBD1 aligns across 8 bases. The CDR3 has 16 amino acids. V lost 3 bases and J lost 3; bases outside the gene matches: 10. CDR1 and CDR2 from the germline V gene are SEHNR and FQNEAQ (reference sequence).

The J gene is TRBJ2-2, the V gene TRBV24-1, with 7 bases aligning to TRBD1. Germline-derived CDR1 and CDR2 are KGHDR and SFDVKD. The CDR3 has 16 residues. V shed 5 bases, J shed 5 bases, and the junction held 10 bases outside the gene matches. The CDR3 DNA reads TGTGCCACCAGTGGGGCTACACGGACAGGTACCGGGGAGCTGTTTTTT. Translated: CATSGATRTGTGELFF.

This sequence joins TRBV28 and TRBJ2-7; possible D gene TRBD1, 5 bases. The germline V and J ends were trimmed by 2 bases and 6 bases, with 8 bases remaining between them. Germline values: CDR1 MDHEN, CDR2 SYDVKM. The CDR3 covers 12 residues. The CDR3 DNA follows: TGTGCCAGCAGTTTAAGCAGGGCCGAGCAGTACTTC. Translated: CASSLSRAEQYF.

This clone showed up just once. The chain carries TRBV5-1 and TRBJ2-2; TRBD2 might be the D (6 bases). CDR1 and CDR2 (germline): SGHRS, YFSETQ. This CDR3 spans 14 amino acids. V lost 4 bases and J lost 5, with 12 bases in between. The CDR3 DNA sequence: TGCGCCAGCAGCCCAGACGGAGGGACCGGGGAGCTGTTTTTT. As protein: CASSPDGGTGELFF.

This chain uses TRBV5-8 with TRBJ1-2, with D possibly matching TRBD1 (6 bases). This CDR3 is 16 amino acids long. Germline V gene sequence: CDR1 SGHTS, CDR2 YDEGEE. Between the trimmed V and J ends, which lost 2 bases and 8 bases, there was a span of 22 bases. In nucleotides, the CDR3 is TGTGCCAGCAGCTTCGGGGGGGCAGAAACTACGGTCGGCTACACCTTC. Its translation is CASSFGGAETTVGYTF.

The chain recombines TRBV5-6 with TRBJ2-2, with TRBD2 matching 8 bases. The V segment lost 3 bases and the J segment 6 bases; nucleotides outside the gene matches: 7. This CDR3 is built from 15 residues. Germline V gene sequence: CDR1 SGHDT, CDR2 YYEEEE. The CDR3 DNA follows: TGTGCCAGCAGCTCCGGTCTAGCGGGCCCCGGGGAGCTGTTTTTT. Translated, it gives CASSSGLAGPGELFF.

CDR3 residues: CASSRGARNQPQHF. As DNA, the CDR3 is TGTGCCAGCAGCCGGGGAGCTCGCAATCAGCCCCAGCATTTT. The chain employs TRBV27 and TRBJ1-5, with unresolved D. The length of the CDR3 is 14 residues. Germline V gives CDR1 MNHEY, CDR2 SMNVEV (reference sequence). Trimming removed 6 bases at V and 2 bases at J, with 11 bases between.

The chain is built from TRBV27 and TRBJ1-5; TRBD1 matches at 7 bases. Per the germline V gene, CDR1 is MNHEY and CDR2 is SMNVEV (reference sequence). The CDR3 loop spans 17 amino acids. Trimming at V came to 2 bases and at J to 3 bases, leaving 10 bases not matched to a gene. In DNA, the CDR3 is TGTGCCAGCAGTTTACGAGGGGGCGTCTCTAACAATCAGCCCCAGCATTTT. Encoded protein: CASSLRGGVSNNQPQHF.

The CDR3 reads CASSLTGGLQETQYF. CDR3 DNA: TGCGCCAGCAGCTTAACAGGGGGGCTCCAAGAGACCCAGTACTTC. The J gene is TRBJ2-5, the V gene TRBV5-1, with 8 nucleotides matching TRBD1. The germline gives CDR1 SGHRS, CDR2 YFSETQ. This CDR3 is built from 15 residues. Trimming at V came to 2 bases and at J to 1 base, leaving 4 bases not matched to a gene.

The gene calls are TRBV5-1 and TRBJ1-2, with a tentative D call TRBD1 (6 bases). This CDR3 has 13 residues. Germline CDR1 is SGHRS and CDR2 is YFSETQ. Trimming pared 5 bases from V and 4 bases from J, leaving 12 bases between. CDR3: CASRGDTGYGYTF. The CDR3 nucleotides read TGCGCCAGCAGGGGGGACACGGGCTATGGCTACACCTTC. The complete variable domain, with remaining parts taken from reference TRBV5-1 and TRBJ1-2, reads KAGVTQTPRYLIKTRGQQVTLSCSPISGHRSVSWYQQTPGQGLQFLFEYFSETQRNKGNFPGRFSGRQFSNSRSEMNVSTLELGDSALYLCASRGDTGYGYTFGSGTRLTVV.

The genes are TRBV7-3 and TRBJ2-2, with 10 bases matching TRBD1. The CDR3 is 14 amino acids. After removal of 6 bases from V and 5 bases from J, the junction contained 3 bases not matched to a gene. The V gene's germline CDR1 is SGHTA and CDR2 FQGTGA. The CDR3 region has the DNA TGTGCCAGCAGAAGACAGGGGGCGACCGGGGAGCTGTTTTTT. Translation gives CASRRQGATGELFF.

The genes are TRBV11-3 and TRBJ2-1; 10 bases are a match to TRBD2. Germline V CDR1 and CDR2: SGHNT, YENEEA. J was trimmed by 8 bases and V by 0 bases; bases with no gene match: 19. CDR3 size: 20 residues. CDR3 residues: CASSLEGRGSSGRARDEQFF. CDR3 nucleotides: TGTGCCAGCAGCTTAGAGGGCAGGGGTTCCAGCGGGAGGGCCCGGGATGAGCAGTTCTTC.